Following are 20 T cell receptor beta chains from one sample sequenced in a study. TCRdb re-called the RT-PCR reads through MiXCR, storing one row per CDR3 protein. Of around 700,000 distinct CDR3 sequences listed, 12% to 15% were seen once; the top ten hold 3.6%. Sequencing was done on a sample of memory CD4+ T cells from blood. The receptors here all came from a female donor in good health, serving as a healthy control.

In this sample, this clonotype turned up a few times. V usage is TRBV5-4 and J usage is TRBJ2-1; D might be TRBD2 (5 bases). This CDR3 comprises 15 residues. V lost 3 bases to trimming and J lost 0 bases, with 10 bases between them. Per germline, CDR1 SGHNT and CDR2 YYREEE (reference sequence). CDR3 protein: CASSSDYSSYNEQFF. In nucleotides, the CDR3 is TGTGCCAGCAGCTCCGACTACAGCTCCTACAATGAGCAGTTCTTC.

A few counts support this clonotype. The V and J genes are TRBV5-1 and TRBJ1-6; no firm D call. Trimming shortened V by 1 base and J by 5 bases, and 10 bases separated the two germline ends. This CDR3 region has 15 residues. Germline CDR1 is SGHRS and CDR2 is YFSETQ. The CDR3 spells CASSLSGPHNSPLHF. The DNA of the CDR3 is TGCGCCAGCAGCTTGTCAGGACCACATAATTCACCCCTCCACTTT.

This chain uses TRBV4-2 with TRBJ2-1; 9 bases are shared with TRBD2. CDR3 size: 17 residues. CDR1 and CDR2 (germline): LGHNA, YNFKEQ. Unmatched junction bases numbered 11, after V lost 0 bases and J lost 8 bases. The CDR3 nucleotides are TGTGCCAGCAGCCAAGAATGGGGCGGGAGGGCCCTTTATGAGCAGTTCTTC. Translating it yields CASSQEWGGRALYEQFF.

This clonotype was detected only a few times. The CDR3 loop is CASSLRMDTGQFF. In nucleotides, the CDR3 is TGTGCCAGCAGTCTCCGGATGGACACGGGGCAGTTCTTC. This rearrangement joins TRBV12-3 or TRBV12-4 to TRBJ2-1; possibly TRBD1 for D (5 bases). The CDR3 has 13 residues. With 5 bases removed from V and 12 bases from J, the gap between germline ends came to 17 bases.

This clonotype was detected ten times or more. The V and J genes are TRBV12-3 or TRBV12-4 and TRBJ2-2; perhaps TRBD2 as D (6 bases). Trimming shortened V by 1 base and J by 2 bases, and 11 bases separated the two germline ends. The CDR3 runs 16 residues. Written as DNA, the CDR3 is TGTGCCAGCAGTTTAGACCCCGGGAGTAACACCGGGGAGCTGTTTTTT. Translated: CASSLDPGSNTGELFF.

V is TRBV15 and J is TRBJ2-2, with 7 bases fitting TRBD1. CDR3 length: 20 residues. Germline-derived CDR1 and CDR2 are LNHNV and YYDKDF (reference sequence). After removal of 0 bases from V and 2 bases from J, the junction contained 15 bases not matched to a gene. CDR3: CATSRDLGFGAGGNTGELFF. The CDR3 DNA reads TGTGCCACCAGCAGAGATCTAGGGTTTGGAGCAGGGGGAAACACCGGGGAGCTGTTTTTT.

Ten or more counts support this clonotype. The chain joins TRBV15 to TRBJ2-7, with D perhaps TRBD1 (6 bases). V was shortened by 1 base and J by 5 bases, with 21 bases between the two germline ends. CDR1 is LNHNV, CDR2 YYDKDF, per germline (reference sequence). CDR3 length: 17 residues. CDR3 nucleotides: TGTGCCACCAGCAGAGGAGAACAGGGCGACGGTAGGAACGAGCAGTACTTC. Translation: CATSRGEQGDGRNEQYF.

The table lists this clonotype with many counts. The chain's CDR3 is CASSNGPAETQYF. The CDR3 coding sequence is TGTGCCAGCAGCAATGGGCCCGCGGAGACCCAGTACTTC. This chain joins TRBV5-6 and TRBJ2-5; unclear D gene. Germline V gene lookup returns CDR1 SGHDT and CDR2 YYEEEE. The CDR3 covers 13 residues. The germline V and J ends were trimmed by 4 bases and 5 bases, with 12 bases remaining between them.

At least ten counts were recorded for this clonotype. The V gene is TRBV9, the J gene TRBJ2-1, with no clear D. CDR3 size: 17 residues. V lost 0 bases and J 0 bases, leaving 13 bases between the germline ends. The V gene's germline CDR1 is SGDLS and CDR2 YYNGEE. The CDR3 sequence is CASSVAAEARSYNEQFF. CDR3 DNA: TGTGCCAGCAGCGTAGCTGCCGAGGCTCGCTCCTACAATGAGCAGTTCTTC.

V usage is TRBV6-6 and J usage is TRBJ2-7; D remains ambiguous. The CDR3 has 12 residues. CDR1 is MNHNY, CDR2 SVGAGI, per germline (reference sequence). Trimming shortened V by 5 bases and J by 3 bases, and 8 bases separated the two germline ends. CDR3 nucleotide sequence: TGTGCCAGCAGTAAGCAGGACTACGAGCAGTACTTC. This sequence encodes CASSKQDYEQYF.

This clonotype was seen ten or more times. The CDR3 here is CASSGEGRTGRPEQYF. In DNA, the CDR3 is TGTGCCAGCAGCGGAGAGGGGCGGACAGGGAGGCCCGAGCAGTACTTC. V and J are TRBV7-2 and TRBJ2-7, with 8 bases aligning to TRBD1. The CDR3 loop spans 16 amino acids. V lost 5 bases and J lost 6; bases outside the gene matches: 15. Germline CDR1 reads SGHTA; CDR2 reads FQGNSA.

J is TRBJ1-4 and V is TRBV6-2 or TRBV6-3; D is uncertain. The V end was cut by 7 bases, the J end by 0 bases, with 6 bases between. The germline V gene has CDR1 MNHEY and CDR2 SVGEGT. CDR3 size: 13 residues. CDR3 bases: TGTGCCAGCAACCCTGCAACTAATGAAAAACTGTTTTTT. The encoded protein is CASNPATNEKLFF.

The gene calls are TRBV12-3 or TRBV12-4 and TRBJ2-6; 10 positions match TRBD1. The CDR3 has 20 residues. J gave up 0 bases and V 5 bases, and 13 bases lay outside the gene matches. The CDR3 bases are TGTGCCAGCAGTCCACCGATTTGGGACAGGGGTCACTCTGGGGCCAACGTCCTGACTTTC. Residues: CASSPPIWDRGHSGANVLTF.

This clonotype was counted a few times. Written as DNA, the CDR3 is TGTGCCAGCAGCCAAGACGTTAGTGGGGTGACTGAAGCTTTCTTT. This sequence encodes CASSQDVSGVTEAFF. The rearrangement uses TRBV3-1 and TRBJ1-1, with no clear D. Trimming took 0 bases from V and 5 from J, leaving 13 bases between them. The CDR3 extends over 15 amino acids. Germline-derived CDR1 and CDR2 are LGHDT and YNNKEL (reference sequence).

On this clonotype itself: At one of its ends the junction is not consistent with the germline gene, which may arise from a read error. CDR3 loop: CASGLEASGRVQFF. CDR3 sequence (DNA): TGTGCCAGCGGCTTAGAGGCTAGCGGGAGGGTGCAGTTCTTC. The chain recombines TRBV7-6 with TRBJ2-1; 12 bases are a match to TRBD2. The CDR3 sequence is 14 residues long. From germline, CDR1 is SGHVS and CDR2 FNYEAQ.

This clonotype came up a few times. This chain uses TRBV30 with TRBJ2-3, with 10 bases that match TRBD1. With 6 bases clipped from V and 3 bases from J, the junction kept 12 bases outside the gene matches. Per germline, CDR1 GTSNPN and CDR2 SVGIG (reference sequence). CDR3 size: 16 residues. The CDR3 DNA sequence: TGTGCCTGTTCCTTGGGACAGGGGATTGGAACAGATACGCAGTATTTT. As protein: CACSLGQGIGTDTQYF.

This chain joins TRBV28 and TRBJ2-7, with D possibly TRBD1 on 5 matching bases. CDR1 and CDR2 from the germline V gene are MDHEN and SYDVKM. CDR3 length: 15 amino acids. V was cut by 1 base and J by 5 bases, with 15 bases left in between. CDR3 sequence: CASSLSKPSGNEQYF. Written as DNA, the CDR3 is TGTGCCAGCAGTTTATCTAAGCCTTCAGGGAACGAGCAGTACTTC.

For this clonotype: This sequence may be a read error, since a much larger clone differs from it by one base. The V gene is TRBV7-9, the J gene TRBJ1-2, with a possible D match to TRBD1 (5 bases). V was trimmed by 3 bases and J by 6 bases, leaving 8 bases between them. The CDR3 loop spans 12 amino acids. Per germline, CDR1 SEHNR and CDR2 FQNEAQ (reference sequence). This CDR3 reads CASSLVRDGYTF. The CDR3 DNA is TGTGCCAGCAGCTTGGTCAGGGATGGCTACACCTTC.

This chain links TRBV12-3 or TRBV12-4 with TRBJ1-6; 10 bases map to TRBD1. J lost 7 bases, V lost 4 bases, and 13 bases had no gene match. The CDR3 is made up of 18 amino acids. The CDR3 here is CASSSPTGGASWNSPLHF. The CDR3 DNA is TGTGCCAGCAGTTCGCCGACAGGGGGCGCGAGTTGGAATTCACCCCTCCACTTT.

This clonotype was seen ten or more times. This chain connects TRBV4-3 to TRBJ2-4, with a weak D call TRBD2 (5 bases). This CDR3 region has 15 residues. The V end lost 2 bases, the J end lost 7 bases, and 15 bases lay between the germline ends. Germline CDR1 is LGHNA and CDR2 is YSLEER. The CDR3 nucleotides read TGCGCCAGCAGCCAACACCCGCCGGGGATGAACATTCAGTACTTC. Protein sequence: CASSQHPPGMNIQYF.